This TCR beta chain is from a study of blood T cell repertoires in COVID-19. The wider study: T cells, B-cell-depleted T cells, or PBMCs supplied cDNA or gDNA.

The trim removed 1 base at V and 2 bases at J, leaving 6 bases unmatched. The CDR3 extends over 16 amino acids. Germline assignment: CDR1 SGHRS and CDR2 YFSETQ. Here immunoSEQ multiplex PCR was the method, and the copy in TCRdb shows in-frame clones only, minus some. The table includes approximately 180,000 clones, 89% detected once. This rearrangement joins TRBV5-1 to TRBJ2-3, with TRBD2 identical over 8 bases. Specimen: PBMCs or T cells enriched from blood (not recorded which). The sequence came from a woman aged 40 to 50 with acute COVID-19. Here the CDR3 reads CASSLTGTRTTDTQYF. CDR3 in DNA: TGCGCCAGCAGCTTGACCGGGACTAGGACCACAGATACGCAGTATTTT. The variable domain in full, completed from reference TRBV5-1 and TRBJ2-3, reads KAGVTQTPRYLIKTRGQQVTLSCSPISGHRSVSWYQQTPGQGLQFLFEYFSETQRNKGNFPGRFSGRQFSNSRSEMNVSTLELGDSALYLCASSLTGTRTTDTQYFGPGTRLTVL.